This TCR beta chain is from a study of T cell responses to AZD1222 COVID-19 vaccine. Note on this clone: Its target is not known.

Only in-frame clones appear in the TCRdb table, and some are missing; sequencing was by immunoSEQ multiplex PCR. The data contain approximately 81,000 clones, 85% to 95% of them singletons. CDR1 and CDR2 (germline): MDHEN, SYDVKM. The CDR3 has 14 amino acids. V dropped 7 bases and J dropped 7 bases, with 17 bases sitting between them. The study's findings and limits: Donors, mostly white British, included more females; clonal diversity was possibly underestimated. The study sampled repertoires only after the peak T cell response. Unmutated variant regions are reportedly the target of nearly half of TCRs that are spike-specific. Increased Spike-specific TCR breadth and depth were observed after two AZD1222 doses.

The material sequenced was peripheral blood, taken on day 0 of MenACWY control vaccination. This clonotype was obtained from an adult in good health. The chain carries TRBV28 and TRBJ2-1; no firm D call. The chain's CDR3 is CASTVSSKGNEQFF. Here the CDR3 DNA reads TGTGCCAGCACCGTGTCGAGTAAAGGGAATGAGCAGTTCTTC. Full variable domain (rest looked up from reference TRBV28 and TRBJ2-1): DVKVTQSSRYLVKRTGEKVFLECVQDMDHENMFWYRQDPGLGLRLIYFSYDVKMKEKGDIPEGYSVSREKKERFSLILESASTNQTSMYLCASTVSSKGNEQFFGPGTRLTVL.